Shown below are 6 T cell receptor beta chains from a single sample sequenced in a study of identical twins. TCRdb re-called the 5' RACE reads with MiXCR, one entry per CDR3 protein. The repertoire has hundreds of thousands of distinct CDR3 sequences, more than 9% of them found once; the top ten carry 6% to 9%. The sample also formed part of further work on yellow fever vaccine responses in identical twins.

Sequenced input: CD8+ T cells sorted from blood. The receptor set was obtained from a woman younger than 30 in good health.

The table lists this clonotype with a few counts. A read error is possible here, since a much larger clone lies one base away. The chain recombines TRBV2 with TRBJ2-1; possibly TRBD1 or TRBD2 for D (5 bases each). The V gene's germline CDR1 is SNHLY and CDR2 FYNNEI. Deletions cut 6 bases from V and 8 bases from J, with 5 bases between. The CDR3 is 10 residues long. This CDR3 is CASRGDEQFF. CDR3 nucleotide sequence: TGTGCCAGCAGGGGGGATGAGCAGTTCTTC.

This clonotype appeared many times. This chain uses TRBV3-1 with TRBJ2-7; D gene ambiguous. The CDR3 covers 14 residues. Germline V gene lookup returns CDR1 LGHDT and CDR2 YNNKEL (reference sequence). V was pared by 1 base and J by 0 bases, with 7 bases between. The CDR3 reads CASSQATVSYEQYF. CDR3 DNA: TGTGCCAGCAGCCAAGCGACGGTCTCCTACGAGCAGTACTTC.

J is TRBJ1-2 and V is TRBV7-8; 8 bases are a match to TRBD1. The CDR3 contains 15 residues. In germline, CDR1 is SGHVS, CDR2 FQNEAQ. V lost 0 bases to trimming and J lost 5 bases; unmatched junction nucleotides: 5. The DNA for the CDR3 is TGTGCCAGCAGCTTAGCGGCAGGGGGCTGGTATGGCTACACCTTC. This sequence encodes CASSLAAGGWYGYTF.

This clonotype has a handful of counts. The chain employs TRBV2 and TRBJ2-5; D is ambiguous. V lost 0 bases to trimming and J lost 1 base, with 12 bases between them. Germline CDR1 and CDR2: SNHLY and FYNNEI. The CDR3 is 16 residues long. CDR3 nucleotides: TGTGCCAGCAGTGAAGCGGGCAGAGCAAGCCAAGAGACCCAGTACTTC. Translating gives CASSEAGRASQETQYF.

Many counts were recorded for this clonotype. The chain links TRBV28 to TRBJ1-6; D remains ambiguous. V was trimmed by 7 bases and J by 0 bases, leaving 13 bases between them. CDR1 is MDHEN, CDR2 SYDVKM, per germline. This CDR3 region has 16 residues. The CDR3 DNA sequence: TGTGCCAGCATGACACCATTAAGCTCCTATAATTCACCCCTCCACTTT. This codes for CASMTPLSSYNSPLHF. Supplemented by reference TRBV28 and TRBJ1-6, the full variable domain reads DVKVTQSSRYLVKRTGEKVFLECVQDMDHENMFWYRQDPGLGLRLIYFSYDVKMKEKGDIPEGYSVSREKKERFSLILESASTNQTSMYLCASMTPLSSYNSPLHFGNGTRLTVT.

In its sample, this clonotype was seen a few times. The rearrangement joins TRBV6-1 to TRBJ2-1; the D gene is possibly TRBD2 (6 bases). The CDR3 sequence is 13 residues long. Germline loops: CDR1 MNHNS, CDR2 SASEGT. With 11 bases removed from V and 3 bases from J, the gap between germline ends came to 14 bases. CDR3 DNA sequence: TGTGCCTCCGGTAGTAGCGGCTACAATGAGCAGTTCTTC. As protein: CASGSSGYNEQFF.